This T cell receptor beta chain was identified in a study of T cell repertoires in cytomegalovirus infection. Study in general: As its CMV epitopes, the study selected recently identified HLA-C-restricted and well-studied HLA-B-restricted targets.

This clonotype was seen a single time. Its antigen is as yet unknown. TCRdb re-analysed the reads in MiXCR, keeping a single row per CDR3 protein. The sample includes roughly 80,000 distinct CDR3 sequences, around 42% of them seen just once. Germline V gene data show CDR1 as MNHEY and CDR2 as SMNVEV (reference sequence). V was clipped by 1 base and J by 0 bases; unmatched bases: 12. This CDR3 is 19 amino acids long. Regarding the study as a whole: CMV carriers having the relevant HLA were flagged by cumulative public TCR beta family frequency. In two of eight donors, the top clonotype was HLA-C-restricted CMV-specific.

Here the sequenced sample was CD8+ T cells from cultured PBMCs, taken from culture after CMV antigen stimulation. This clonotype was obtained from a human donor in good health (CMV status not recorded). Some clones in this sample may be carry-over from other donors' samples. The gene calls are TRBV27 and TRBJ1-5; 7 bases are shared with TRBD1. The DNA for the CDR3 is TGTGCCAGCAGTTTATATGGAGGGGGAGGGACAGATAGCAATCAGCCCCAGCATTTT. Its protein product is CASSLYGGGGTDSNQPQHF.